This T cell receptor beta chain was recovered during a study of blood T cell repertoires in COVID-19. This CDR3 has 15 residues. The V segment lost 4 bases and the J segment 0 bases; nucleotides outside the gene matches: 3. Germline CDR1 reads SGHAT; CDR2 reads FQNNGV. Before being deemed recovered, Cohort 3 donors had two negative PCRs, clearance, or symptom resolution. Only in-frame clones appear in the TCRdb table, and some are missing; sequencing was by immunoSEQ multiplex PCR. The sample includes around 170,000 clones, approximately 80% of them seen just once. This chain links TRBV11-2 with TRBJ2-3, with 8 bases aligning to TRBD1. The sample taken for sequencing was PBMCs or T cells enriched from blood (not recorded which). The origin of this receptor is a woman in her 50s who had recovered from COVID-19. Here the CDR3 DNA reads TGTGCCAGCAGCTCGACAGGGGTCAGCACAGATACGCAGTATTTT. This gives the protein CASSSTGVSTDTQYF.